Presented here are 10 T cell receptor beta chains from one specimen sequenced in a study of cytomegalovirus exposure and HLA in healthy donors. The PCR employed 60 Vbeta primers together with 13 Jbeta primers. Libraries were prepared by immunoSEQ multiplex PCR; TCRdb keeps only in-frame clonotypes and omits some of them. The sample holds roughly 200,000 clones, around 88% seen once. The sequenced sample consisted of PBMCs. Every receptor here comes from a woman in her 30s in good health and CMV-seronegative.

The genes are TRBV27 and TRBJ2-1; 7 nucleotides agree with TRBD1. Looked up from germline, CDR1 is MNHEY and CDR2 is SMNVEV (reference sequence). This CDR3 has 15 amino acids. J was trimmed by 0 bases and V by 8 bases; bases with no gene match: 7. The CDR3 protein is CASGRQGDSYNEQFF. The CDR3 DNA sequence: TGTGCCAGCGGGCGGCAGGGGGACTCCTACAATGAGCAGTTCTTC.

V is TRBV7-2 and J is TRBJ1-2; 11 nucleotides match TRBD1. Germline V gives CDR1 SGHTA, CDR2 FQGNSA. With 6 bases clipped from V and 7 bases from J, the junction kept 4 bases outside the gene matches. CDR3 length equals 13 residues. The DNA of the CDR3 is TGTGCCAGCAGTTCGGGACAGGGGGGTGGCTACACCTTC. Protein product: CASSSGQGGGYTF.

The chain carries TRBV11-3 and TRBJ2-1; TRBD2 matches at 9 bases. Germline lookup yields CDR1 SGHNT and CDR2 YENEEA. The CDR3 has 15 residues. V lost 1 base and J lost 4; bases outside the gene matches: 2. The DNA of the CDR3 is TGTGCCAGCAGCTTAGGACTAGCGGATTACAATGAGCAGTTCTTC. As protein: CASSLGLADYNEQFF. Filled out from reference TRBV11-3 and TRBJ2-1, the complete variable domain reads EAGVVQSPRYKIIEKKQPVAFWCNPISGHNTLYWYLQNLGQGPELLIRYENEEAVDDSQLPKDRFSAERLKGVDSTLKIQPAELGDSAVYLCASSLGLADYNEQFFGPGTRLTVL.

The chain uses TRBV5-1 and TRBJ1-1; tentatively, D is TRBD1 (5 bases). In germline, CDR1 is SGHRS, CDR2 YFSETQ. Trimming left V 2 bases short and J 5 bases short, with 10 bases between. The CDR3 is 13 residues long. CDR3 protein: CASSFRVGTEAFF. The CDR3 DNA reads TGCGCCAGCAGCTTCAGGGTAGGGACTGAAGCTTTCTTT. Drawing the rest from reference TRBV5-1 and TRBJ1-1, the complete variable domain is KAGVTQTPRYLIKTRGQQVTLSCSPISGHRSVSWYQQTPGQGLQFLFEYFSETQRNKGNFPGRFSGRQFSNSRSEMNVSTLELGDSALYLCASSFRVGTEAFFGQGTRLTVV.

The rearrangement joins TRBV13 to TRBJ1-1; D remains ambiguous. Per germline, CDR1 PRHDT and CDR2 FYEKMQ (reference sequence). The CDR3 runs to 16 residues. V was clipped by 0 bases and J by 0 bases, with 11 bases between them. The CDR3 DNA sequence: TGTGCCAGCAGCTTAGGGTCAGAACCCATGAACACTGAAGCTTTCTTT. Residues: CASSLGSEPMNTEAFF. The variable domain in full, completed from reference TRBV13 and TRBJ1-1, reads AAGVIQSPRHLIKEKRETATLKCYPIPRHDTVYWYQQGPGQDPQFLISFYEKMQSDKGSIPDRFSAQQFSDYHSELNMSSLELGDSALYFCASSLGSEPMNTEAFFGQGTRLTVV.

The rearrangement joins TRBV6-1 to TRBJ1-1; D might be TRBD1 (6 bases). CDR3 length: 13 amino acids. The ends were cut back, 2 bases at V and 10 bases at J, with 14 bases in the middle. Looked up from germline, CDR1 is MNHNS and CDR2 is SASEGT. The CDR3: CASSEPGVYLAFF. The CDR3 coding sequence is TGTGCCAGCAGTGAACCAGGGGTGTATTTAGCTTTCTTT.

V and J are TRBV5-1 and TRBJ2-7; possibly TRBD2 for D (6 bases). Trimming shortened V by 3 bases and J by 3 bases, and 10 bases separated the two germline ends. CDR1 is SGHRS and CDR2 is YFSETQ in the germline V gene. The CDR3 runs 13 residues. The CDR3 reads CASSSGLLYEQYF. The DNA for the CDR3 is TGCGCCAGCAGCTCGGGACTTCTCTACGAGCAGTACTTC.

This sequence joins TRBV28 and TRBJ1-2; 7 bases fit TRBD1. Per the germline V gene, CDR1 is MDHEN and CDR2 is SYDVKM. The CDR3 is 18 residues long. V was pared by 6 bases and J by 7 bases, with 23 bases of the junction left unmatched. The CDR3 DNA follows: TGTGCCAGCAGCACGCTAAGATCCGGGACAGACGACGAGGCTGGCTACACCTTC. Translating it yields CASSTLRSGTDDEAGYTF.

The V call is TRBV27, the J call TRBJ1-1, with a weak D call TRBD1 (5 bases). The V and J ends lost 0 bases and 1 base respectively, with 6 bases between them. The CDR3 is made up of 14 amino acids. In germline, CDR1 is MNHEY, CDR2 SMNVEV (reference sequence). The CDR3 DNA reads TGTGCCAGCAGTTTATCGACAGCGAACACTGAAGCTTTCTTT. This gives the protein CASSLSTANTEAFF.

Written as DNA, the CDR3 is TGTGCCAGCAGTTATAGGGGCCGCCGCTTATCCGAGCAGTACTTC. Its protein product is CASSYRGRRLSEQYF. The chain employs TRBV28 and TRBJ2-7; perhaps TRBD1 as D (5 bases). The germline V and J ends were trimmed by 4 bases and 6 bases, with 19 bases remaining between them. This CDR3 is built from 15 residues. Germline assignment: CDR1 MDHEN and CDR2 SYDVKM.